This T cell receptor beta chain derives from a study of neurological immune-mediated disorders. General observations from the study: No CDR3 amino acid sequences were shared by expanded clones across subjects, suggesting private repertoires in all groups.

This clonotype was picked up many times. Its specificity is unknown. 5'RACE with 10-nucleotide random UMIs produced the cDNA. Each CDR3 protein gets one entry after TCRdb re-called the 5' RACE reads with MiXCR. The sample holds tens of thousands of distinct CDR3 sequences, 3.3% seen once. Unsorted libraries came from 2 million PBMCs stored at -80 °C. The CDR3 spans 12 residues. The V and J ends lost 2 bases and 14 bases, in that order; junction bases with no gene match: 5. The sequencing input was PBMCs. The receptor was derived from a woman aged 25 to 39 with multiple sclerosis. V is TRBV12-3 or TRBV12-4 and J is TRBJ1-5; 8 nucleotides match TRBD1. This CDR3 is CASSLTQGAKHF. The CDR3 DNA reads as TGTGCCAGCAGTTTAACCCAGGGGGCGAAGCATTTT.